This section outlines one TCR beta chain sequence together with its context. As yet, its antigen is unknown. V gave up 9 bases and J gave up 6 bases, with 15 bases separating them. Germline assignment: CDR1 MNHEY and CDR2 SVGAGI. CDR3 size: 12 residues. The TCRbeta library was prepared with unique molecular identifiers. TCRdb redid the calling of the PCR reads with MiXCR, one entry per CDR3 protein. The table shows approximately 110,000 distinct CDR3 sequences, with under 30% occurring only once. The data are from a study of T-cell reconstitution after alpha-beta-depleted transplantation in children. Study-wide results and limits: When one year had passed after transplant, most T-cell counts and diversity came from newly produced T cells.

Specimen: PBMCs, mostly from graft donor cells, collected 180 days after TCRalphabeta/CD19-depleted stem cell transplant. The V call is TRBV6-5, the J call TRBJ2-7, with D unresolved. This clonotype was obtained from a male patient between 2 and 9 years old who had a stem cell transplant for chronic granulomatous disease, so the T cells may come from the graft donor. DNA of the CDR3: TGTGCCAGTTTTTTGTGTCTTGGCGAGCAGTACTTC. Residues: CASFLCLGEQYF.